The entry that follows covers one T cell receptor beta chain sequence. Its recognized antigen is unknown. Nothing much larger sits one base from this clone, and base qualities are not available. The sample was run on an Illumina HiSeq 1500. The public reads were run again by TCRdb, first through fastp at Q25 and then through MiXCR, and only productive beta chains were kept. CDR3 protein duplicates are merged, each entry listing the most common genes and DNA. Counted in this sample were about 700,000 distinct CDR3 sequences; 33% of them appeared once. Around a sixth of the sample lies in the top ten. Read against the paper, the sample's treatment or condition label means: in vitro stimulation with specific CMV peptide epitopes to enrich CMV-specific T cells. This entry comes from a study of T cell repertoires in cytomegalovirus infection (dated by TCRdb to between 2019 and 2020). With regard to the full study: Recently identified HLA-C-restricted CMV epitopes, whose presentation resists viral immunomodulation, were targeted by peptide stimulations together with well-studied HLA-B-restricted epitopes. Donor HLA type was relevant to the analysis, because carriage of CMV infection together with the matching HLA type was indicated by public TCR beta signatures. The paper's findings and limits, for the study overall: The ex vivo response was dominated by HLA-C-restricted CMV-specific TCR beta clonotypes, which also provided the single most frequent clonotype in two of eight donors. Carriers of CMV infection plus the relevant HLA type were discriminated by the cumulative frequency of public TCR beta family members in the study cohort and in an independent approximately 350-donor cohort.

CDR1 and CDR2 were assigned from the germline V gene (reference sequence) as DFQATT and SNEGSKA. V gives up 6 bases and J gives up 4 bases, and the segment between their germline ends measures 20 bases. Reading from cysteine to phenylalanine, the CDR3 counts 15 amino acids. Only the CDR3 DNA stays, 45 bases, in frame from base 1. The sequence joins TRBV20-1 to TRBJ2-3, and possibly TRBD2, on 5 matching bases. Sequenced material: cultured PBMCs, taken from culture after CMV antigen stimulation. This clonotype was sampled from a human donor in good health (CMV status not recorded). Some clones in this sample may be carry-over from other donors' samples. The DNA is as follows: TGCAGTGCCGAAGGGCTAGCAGAGTTCCCAGATACGCAGTATTTT. This encodes CSAEGLAEFPDTQYF.